These 27 T cell receptor beta chains were sequenced from one sample in a study of blood T cell repertoires in COVID-19. Data came from immunoSEQ multiplex PCR; TCRdb stores just in-frame clones and leaves some out. The sample yields approximately 260,000 clones, about 88% seen once. The sample consisted of peripheral blood. The receptors stem from a woman aged 40-49 years who had recovered from COVID-19.

V usage is TRBV7-6 and J usage is TRBJ2-3, with 10 nucleotides matching TRBD1. The V and J ends lost 4 bases and 1 base, in that order; junction bases with no gene match: 2. This CDR3 is 15 amino acids long. Germline CDR1 and CDR2: SGHVS and FNYEAQ. The CDR3 DNA sequence: TGTGCCAGCAGCTCAGGACAGGGGGGCACAGATACGCAGTATTTT. Amino acid sequence: CASSSGQGGTDTQYF.

The chain recombines TRBV4-1 with TRBJ2-5; D is perhaps TRBD1 (6 bases). Trimming took off 1 base at V and 1 base at J, with 13 bases between the two ends. Germline loops: CDR1 MGHRA, CDR2 YSYEKL. The CDR3 has 16 amino acids. The CDR3 DNA follows: TGCGCCAGCAGCCAAGGGTCAGGGACACTCCAAGAGACCCAGTACTTC. Its protein is CASSQGSGTLQETQYF.

The gene calls are TRBV20-1 and TRBJ2-7; TRBD2 matches 7 bases. Germline lookup yields CDR1 DFQATT and CDR2 SNEGSKA (reference sequence). CDR3 length: 15 amino acids. V lost 3 bases and J lost 3; bases outside the gene matches: 11. CDR3 region: CSASPEGGPIYEQYV. The CDR3 DNA reads TGCAGTGCTAGTCCCGAGGGAGGGCCGATCTACGAGCAGTACGTC.

The chain carries TRBV5-4 and TRBJ2-5; TRBD2 is a possible D gene (5 bases). The CDR3 spans 14 residues. Looked up from germline, CDR1 is SGHNT and CDR2 is YYREEE (reference sequence). The V end was cut by 1 base, the J end by 5 bases, with 12 bases between. CDR3 amino acids: CASSLTGVHETQYF. The CDR3 DNA sequence: TGTGCCAGCAGCTTGACCGGGGTCCACGAGACCCAGTACTTC.

The gene calls are TRBV15 and TRBJ2-1; TRBD1 agrees at 7 bases. This CDR3 is built from 11 residues. Germline V gene lookup returns CDR1 LNHNV and CDR2 YYDKDF (reference sequence). V shed 5 bases and J 13 bases; nucleotides not matched to a gene: 5. DNA of the CDR3: TGTGCCACCAGCTCCCGGGACAGTCAGTTCTTC. Amino acid sequence: CATSSRDSQFF.

V and J are TRBV23-1 and TRBJ1-4, with D perhaps TRBD1 (5 bases). TRBV23-1 falls under the ORF class, with uncertain function. V shed 7 bases and J shed 8 bases, with 17 bases lying between them. This CDR3 has 14 amino acids. The CDR3 region is CASTMSGMEEKLFF. DNA for the CDR3: TGCGCCAGCACAATGTCAGGGATGGAAGAAAAACTGTTTTTT.

CDR3 loop: CSVESPGQGIVGTEAFF. Here the CDR3 DNA reads TGCAGCGTTGAATCTCCGGGACAGGGTATCGTGGGCACTGAAGCTTTCTTT. V and J are TRBV29-1 and TRBJ1-1; 9 bases are shared with TRBD1. This CDR3 has 17 amino acids. Trimming took 2 bases from V and 4 from J; bases not matched to a gene: 14. CDR1 SQVTM and CDR2 ANQGSEA come from the germline V gene.

V and J are TRBV30 and TRBJ1-1, with TRBD1 matching 7 bases. This CDR3 has 14 amino acids. Trimming took 1 base from V and 5 from J; bases not matched to a gene: 7. Per germline, CDR1 GTSNPN and CDR2 SVGIG (reference sequence). The chain's CDR3 is CAWSANNRGTEAFF. The CDR3 nucleotides are TGTGCCTGGAGTGCCAACAACAGGGGTACTGAAGCTTTCTTT.

The genes are TRBV18 and TRBJ1-1; 10 positions agree with TRBD1. Germline V gene lookup returns CDR1 KGHSH and CDR2 LQKENI. Trimming took 3 bases from V and 5 from J; bases not matched to a gene: 3. CDR3 length: 14 residues. The CDR3 loop is CASSPDRGPTEAFF. The CDR3 bases are TGTGCCAGCTCACCCGACAGGGGGCCAACTGAAGCTTTCTTT.

The V call is TRBV5-1, the J call TRBJ2-7; D might be TRBD1 (5 bases). The V end lost 7 bases, the J end lost 2 bases, and 13 bases lay between the germline ends. The germline V gene has CDR1 SGHRS and CDR2 YFSETQ. The CDR3 spans 13 residues. In DNA form, the CDR3 reads TGCGCCAGCTCCGAAGACAGCGCCTACGAGCAGTACTTC. It encodes CASSEDSAYEQYF.

V usage is TRBV2 and J usage is TRBJ1-5, with no clear D. Trimming removed 6 bases from V and 7 bases from J, with 13 bases in between. The CDR3 sequence is 13 residues long. CDR1 and CDR2 (germline): SNHLY, FYNNEI. CDR3 region: CASRMEARQPQHF. Written as DNA, the CDR3 is TGTGCCAGCAGGATGGAGGCTCGGCAGCCCCAGCATTTT.

V gene TRBV3-1 (or the pseudogene TRBV3-2) combines with J gene TRBJ2-1; no firm D call. CDR3 size: 12 residues. V lost 0 bases, J lost 7 bases, and 4 bases lay in between. Germline-derived CDR1 and CDR2 are LGHDT and YNNKEL (reference sequence). CDR3 residues: CASSQEENEQFF. The CDR3 nucleotides are TGTGCCAGCAGCCAAGAGGAGAATGAGCAGTTCTTC.

The chain uses TRBV19 and TRBJ1-4; weak D call: TRBD1 (6 bases). The V end was cut by 3 bases, the J end by 3 bases, with 8 bases between. This CDR3 region has 14 residues. Germline-derived CDR1 and CDR2 are LNHDA and SQIVND (reference sequence). The CDR3 nucleotides read TGTGCCAGTAGTATGGGGGCACCTAATGAAAAACTGTTTTTT. It is translated as CASSMGAPNEKLFF. Full variable domain (remainder filled in from reference TRBV19 and TRBJ1-4): DGGITQSPKYLFRKEGQNVTLSCEQNLNHDAMYWYRQDPGQGLRLIYYSQIVNDFQKGDIAEGYSVSREKKESFPLTVTSAQKNPTAFYLCASSMGAPNEKLFFGSGTQLSVL.

V is TRBV18 and J is TRBJ2-7; the match to TRBD1 covers 8 bases. The junction had 9 bases not matched to a gene; V was cut back by 4 bases and J by 4 bases. The germline V gene encodes CDR1 KGHSH and CDR2 LQKENI. The CDR3 totals 15 residues. The CDR3 loop is CASSLTGTGGYEQYF. The CDR3 bases are TGTGCCAGCTCACTTACCGGGACAGGCGGGTACGAGCAGTACTTC.

The chain has TRBV18 and TRBJ2-3; D unresolved. Germline V gives CDR1 KGHSH, CDR2 LQKENI. This CDR3 contains 13 residues. Deletions cut 1 base from V and 5 bases from J, with 7 bases between. The CDR3 spells CASSPRAVDTQYF. In DNA form, the CDR3 reads TGTGCCAGCTCACCACGGGCTGTAGATACGCAGTATTTT.

This clone has just a few counts. DNA of the CDR3: TGTGCCACCCAAGGGGTTGGGAACACCGGGGAGCTGTTTTTT. This encodes CATQGVGNTGELFF. This chain connects TRBV7-9 to TRBJ2-2; weak D call: TRBD1 (5 bases). Trimming took 10 bases from V and 1 from J, leaving 13 bases between them. This CDR3 region has 14 residues. The V gene's germline CDR1 is SEHNR and CDR2 FQNEAQ (reference sequence).

This sequence joins TRBV2 and TRBJ1-1; D is unresolved. Germline-derived CDR1 and CDR2 are SNHLY and FYNNEI. Trimming stripped 7 bases from V and 5 bases from J, with 20 bases between. CDR3 size: 15 residues. The CDR3 coding sequence is TGTGCCAGCAAGCCCACCCGGGGTAGGACTACTGAAGCTTTCTTT. Protein: CASKPTRGRTTEAFF.

The chain carries TRBV7-2 and TRBJ1-1, with 9 bases aligning to TRBD1. V was clipped by 1 base and J by 0 bases; unmatched bases: 9. The V gene's germline CDR1 is SGHTA and CDR2 FQGNSA. The CDR3 covers 18 residues. The DNA for the CDR3 is TGTGCCAGCAGCTTAGTTAGTTGGACAGGGGACTTGAACACTGAAGCTTTCTTT. Its translation: CASSLVSWTGDLNTEAFF.

This chain connects TRBV24-1 to TRBJ1-4; D is undetermined. CDR3 length equals 14 residues. Germline values: CDR1 KGHDR, CDR2 SFDVKD. Trimming cost V 4 bases and J 3 bases, with 8 bases left between them. Written as DNA, the CDR3 is TGTGCCACCAGTGAGTCAGGCGCTAATGAAAAACTGTTTTTT. Amino acids: CATSESGANEKLFF.

This clone was counted a few times. The chain couples TRBV27 to TRBJ1-5; the D is unclear. CDR3 length equals 13 residues. Germline CDR1 MNHEY, CDR2 SMNVEV (reference sequence). With 1 base removed from V and 5 bases from J, the gap between germline ends came to 6 bases. This CDR3 reads CASSLFQYQPQHF. CDR3 nucleotide sequence: TGTGCCAGCAGTTTATTCCAGTATCAGCCCCAGCATTTT.

The rearrangement links TRBV28 to TRBJ1-3; TRBD1 aligns across 7 bases. The V gene's germline CDR1 is MDHEN and CDR2 SYDVKM. Trimming removed 1 base from V and 2 bases from J; junction bases left unmatched: 8. CDR3 size: 17 residues. CDR3 sequence: CASSLSASTGAGNTIYF. CDR3 coding DNA: TGTGCCAGCAGTTTATCCGCCTCAACAGGGGCTGGAAACACCATATATTTT.

This clone has just one count. The chain links TRBV19 to TRBJ2-1; 14 bases agree with TRBD2. The V gene end was trimmed by 6 bases and the J gene end by 6 bases; junction bases not matched to a gene: 10. CDR1 LNHDA and CDR2 SQIVND come from the germline V gene (reference sequence). CDR3 size: 17 residues. DNA for the CDR3: TGTGCCAGTAGCAGGGGGACTAGCGGGAGTCATTCCAATGAGCAGTTCTTC. This encodes CASSRGTSGSHSNEQFF.

The rearrangement joins TRBV7-3 to TRBJ2-3; D not resolved. Trimming left V 0 bases short and J 10 bases short, with 11 bases between. Germline V gene lookup returns CDR1 SGHTA and CDR2 FQGTGA. This CDR3 has 13 amino acids. The CDR3 here is CASSLTAVDAQYF. CDR3 DNA sequence: TGTGCCAGCAGCTTAACGGCGGTAGACGCGCAGTATTTT.

The gene calls are TRBV6-2 or TRBV6-3 and TRBJ2-1, with 9 bases matching TRBD1. There are 16 residues in the CDR3. The trim removed 6 bases at V and 9 bases at J, leaving 15 bases unmatched. Germline CDR1 MNHEY, CDR2 SVGEGT. CDR3 loop: CASSPRTGAPLGEQFF. The DNA of the CDR3 is TGTGCCAGCAGCCCTAGGACAGGGGCGCCTTTAGGTGAGCAGTTCTTC.

The chain is built from TRBV6-5 and TRBJ1-5; tentatively, D is TRBD1 (6 bases). CDR3 length equals 15 residues. Germline CDR1 and CDR2: MNHEY and SVGAGI. Between the trimmed V and J ends, which lost 10 bases and 2 bases, there was a span of 18 bases. The CDR3 nucleotides are TGTGCCACCGCGGAGGGGGGGGGCGGCAATCAGCCCCAGCATTTT. It specifies CATAEGGGGNQPQHF.

CDR3 loop: CASSKTSGGYNEQFF. The CDR3 DNA sequence: TGTGCCAGCAGCAAGACTAGCGGGGGTTACAATGAGCAGTTCTTC. The gene calls are TRBV7-6 and TRBJ2-1; 12 bases are a match to TRBD2. CDR3 length equals 15 residues. CDR1 is SGHVS and CDR2 is FNYEAQ in the germline V gene. Trimming removed 5 bases from V and 4 bases from J; junction bases left unmatched: 3. The variable domain in full, completed from reference TRBV7-6 and TRBJ2-1, reads GAGVSQSPRYKVTKRGQDVALRCDPISGHVSLYWYRQALGQGPEFLTYFNYEAQQDKSGLPNDRFSAERPEGSISTLTIQRTEQRDSAMYRCASSKTSGGYNEQFFGPGTRLTVL.

This rearrangement joins TRBV7-6 to TRBJ2-1, with TRBD2 matching 8 bases. After removal of 1 base from V and 6 bases from J, the junction contained 5 bases not matched to a gene. CDR1 is SGHVS and CDR2 is FNYEAQ in the germline V gene. This CDR3 is 15 amino acids long. DNA for the CDR3: TGTGCCAGCAGCTTAGGGGCGGGGGGACTCAATGAGCAGTTCTTC. Amino acids: CASSLGAGGLNEQFF.